This T cell receptor (beta chain) is drawn from a study of tumor-infiltrating lymphocytes in primary liver carcinoma. Study background: Samples produced roughly 3.5 to 7.13 million productive TCRbeta reads, comparable across tissue types.

Both RNA and DNA were isolated together from approximately 20-30 mg of bulk tissue that had not been sorted. Patients had primary liver carcinoma treated by surgical resection. Total RNA (approximately 500 ng) served as template for TCR beta cDNA synthesis primed by a constant-region primer. Three nested multiplex PCR rounds, a slightly modified ARM-PCR method, built the TCR beta libraries. Two initial PCR rounds of around 9 cycles each paired TRBV1-TRBV30 forward primers with a C-beta reverse primer. In TCRdb, the multiplex PCR reads were re-called with MiXCR into one record per CDR3 protein. There are roughly 70,000 distinct CDR3 sequences in the sample; roughly two thirds occur only once, and around 44% lies in the top ten. The J segment lost 7 bases and the V segment lost 6 bases, leaving 10 bases of the junction unmatched. This CDR3 contains 15 residues. Germline loops: CDR1 SGHAT, CDR2 FQNNGV.

This clonotype was picked up one time. Likely a read error: the CDR3 ends without its conserved phenylalanine or tryptophan. The TCR was taken from a man between 35 and 55 years old with primary liver carcinoma and hepatitis B virus infection. The V and J genes are TRBV11-2 and TRBJ2-7, with 12 nucleotides matching TRBD2. The material sequenced was liver tumor tissue from sampling region 4. Subset in this sample: tumor region T4, right-lateral pole. The CDR3 coding sequence is TGTGCCAGCAGTGCTAGCGGGAGGGCCCTAGATGAGCAGTACATC. Its translation is CASSASGRALDEQYI.